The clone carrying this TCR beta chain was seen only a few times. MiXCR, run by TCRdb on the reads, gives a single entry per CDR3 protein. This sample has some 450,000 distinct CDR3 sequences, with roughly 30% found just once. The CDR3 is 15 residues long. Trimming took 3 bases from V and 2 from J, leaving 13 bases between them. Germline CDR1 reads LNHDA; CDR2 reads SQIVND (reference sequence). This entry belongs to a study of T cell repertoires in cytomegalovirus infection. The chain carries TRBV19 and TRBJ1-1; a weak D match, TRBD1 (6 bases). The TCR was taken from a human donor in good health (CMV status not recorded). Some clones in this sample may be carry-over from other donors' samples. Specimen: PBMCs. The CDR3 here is CASSMRGQTNTEAFF. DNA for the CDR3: TGTGCCAGTAGTATGCGCGGACAGACCAACACTGAAGCTTTCTTT.